This entry features one T cell receptor beta chain sequence. Which antigen it targets is not known. No clone much larger than this one lies a single base away; base qualities are absent. Inclusive of the bounding cysteine and phenylalanine, the CDR3 is 16 residues long. Solely the CDR3 DNA is kept, with 48 bases framed from the first base. Sequences MDHEN (CDR1) and SYDVKM (CDR2) are obtained from the germline V gene. From V the trimming removes 5 bases and from J it removes 0 bases, while the gene matches leave 7 bases of the junction unaccounted for. These data come from a study of T cell responses to AZD1222 COVID-19 vaccine (dated by TCRdb to about 2021). Broadly, across the study: AZD1222 recipients whose second dose came at about 4 weeks and those whose second dose came at about 12 weeks were combined into one group, since spike-specific TCR depth and breadth did not differ between the two schedules. Trial participants were enrolled by age into subgroups of 18-55, 56-69 and 70-plus years, and about 150, 27 and 61 TCR-sequenced participants, respectively, were included in these subgroups. TCR sequencing covered fewer than 250 trial participants: 207 given two doses of AZD1222 and 26 given two doses of MenACWY control vaccine. Study-level results and caveats: Participants were mostly white British and included more females than males, and it was suggested by the authors that clonal diversity may have been underestimated. Nearly half of unique spike-specific TCRs reportedly recognized epitopes outside regions mutated in the B.1.351 and B.1.1.7 variants. Because no day 14 peak-response samples were available, the repertoires could be characterized only after the peak T cell response. Conclusions about previously exposed vaccinees were limited because only six AZD1222 recipients were SARS-CoV-2 seropositive at baseline. The 56-69-year group was small, and its depth increase did not reach significance, likely because of low power. Vaccine-associated CD4 TCRs spanned the whole spike protein, with dominant responses in regions 160-218 and 743-854. After two AZD1222 doses, spike-specific TCR breadth and depth were significantly higher than at day 0 and than in MenACWY recipients.

The intended sense of this specimen's time point label: baseline before first vaccination. The vaccinee samples were drawn from two UK trials, COV001 and COV002, one of which was a single-blind randomized controlled phase 2/3 trial testing AZD1222 (ChAdOx1 nCoV-19) in healthy adults. For TCRbeta chain sequencing, PBMC samples were collected from trial participants at day 0 and at day 28 after the second dose. The CDR3 regions of human TCRbeta chains were analyzed by immunosequencing. The original methods were these. TCRs in the repertoires were compared against a reference library of SARS-CoV-2-specific TCRs that had been generated with the MIRA antigen-specificity platform. Breadth was defined as the fraction of unique TCRs that were SARS-CoV-2-associated, and depth was defined as the fraction of total T cells that were SARS-CoV-2-associated. Each spike-specific TCR was assigned to its reactive spike region and to a CD4 or CD8 class using the MIRA data. Log10-transformed breadth and depth values were compared by one-way ANOVA with Sidak's multiple comparisons tests. TCRdb took this table from immuneACCESS and kept in-frame rearrangements with V and J called. Such tables lack part of the clones; where checked against another copy, unresolved V genes explain under half of the gap, and the rest is unexplained. V, J and clone size derive from that table, while D and trimming were established from the DNA sequence. Within this sample are about 180,000 clones, with roughly 88% of them counted one time only. The ten largest clones add up to approximately 0.5% of the sample.

Recombination connected TRBV28 to TRBJ2-1; 7 bases in between match TRBD2. This specimen was peripheral blood, taken on day 0 of AZD1222 vaccination. This TCR derives from an adult in good health. The CDR3 protein: CASSGLSGGSYNEQFF. The DNA sequence reads TGTGCCAGCAGTGGTCTTTCGGGAGGCTCCTACAATGAGCAGTTCTTC.